The sequence of this T cell receptor beta chain was determined in a study of shared clonotypes between healthy human individuals (dated by TCRdb to about 2020). About the study as a whole: The cohort comprised a couple of women and a few men aged 18 to 49 years. For each donor, three plates each were used for CD4 naive and CD4 memory, two plates were used for CD8 naive, and one plate was used for CD8 memory. The study deeply sequenced blood TCR repertoires of about five healthy adults to estimate repertoire size and the extent of clonotype sharing between individuals. To increase sequencing depth and limit assay-specific biases, different laboratories used diverse techniques to prepare libraries and sequence TCR repertoires. Per donor, leukapheresis produced somewhere between about 0.94 and 9 billion PBMCs.

What the research found in general, with its limitations: Estimated clonotype richness was generally larger for naive than for memory subsets. The genetic and exposure-history diversity represented was limited by the small number of donors. Pairwise subsampling indicated that sequencing depth was expected to affect the degree of clonotype sharing among donors. Compared with non-shared clonotypes, the clonotypes found in all four sorted-subset donors had higher generation probabilities. Sharing across several donors was observed for about 4.8% of naive CD4, less than 4% of naive CD8, about 2.3% of memory CD4, and around 0.42% of memory CD8 clonotypes. Rarefaction of sorted-subset datasets indicated incomplete sequencing despite the large sequencing depth. Sampling was limited to blood, and TCR repertoires in tissue likely differ from TCR repertoires in blood.

The donors were healthy, HIV-negative adults with no recently reported acute infections or vaccinations. Only Caucasian adults living in Nashville, Tennessee, USA were represented among the donors. CD4+ T cells were enriched by magnetic negative selection, after which naive cells were positively selected on CD45RA and the negative fraction was taken as the memory subset. After blood collection by leukapheresis, PBMCs were isolated using Ficoll-Histopaque density gradient centrifugation and then cryopreserved in the vapor phase of liquid nitrogen. Analytical flow cytometry was used to check the purity and quantity of each magnetically sorted T cell population. Each sorted fraction had its genomic DNA isolated and then quantified by UV absorbance on a Nanodrop 2000c. A note on this clone: Its antigen is unknown. The sample holds no much larger clone one base away, and base qualities are not on file.

TCR CDR3 regions were amplified from genomic DNA by multiplex PCR using the deep immunoSEQ assay. Extracted genomic DNA from each cell subset was spread evenly across all wells of several immunoSEQ 96-well plates, with each plate serving as a replicate. For sorted subsets, each replicate PCR was loaded with about 0.2 ug genomic DNA, equivalent to roughly 30,000 T cell genomes. The purified libraries were quantified using a Qubit 3.0 fluorometer, sized with a Bioanalyzer 2100, and then quantified again using the KAPA Library Quantification kit. Every immunoSEQ 96-well plate was sequenced on a separate single-read 150-cycle Illumina NextSeq 550 flow cell. Regarding the original processing steps: Because only junctional sequences without quality scores were contained in the immunoSEQ output, filtering matching that applied to full-length reads could not be performed. Sequences were annotated with PyIR, a Python wrapper for IgBLAST v1.9, and V/J genes and CDR3 were assigned using IMGT germline references. Reads with weak V/J assignments (E-value above 1e-6), missing CDR3, stop codons, out-of-frame junctions, or ambiguous translated residues were removed. V3J clonotypes were defined by identical inferred V gene, J gene, and CDR3 amino acid sequence. To compute the percentage overlap between repertoires, the number of shared unique clonotypes was divided by the size of the smaller repertoire. Richness of each repertoire was evaluated using RTK rarefaction, the Chao1 estimator, and Recon v2.1 estimates of unobserved clonotypes. Generation probabilities were computed with OLGA for all TCRbeta clonotypes obtained by the gDNA method from several donors. TCRdb obtained this table from immuneACCESS and retained in-frame rearrangements with V and J assigned. These tables miss some clones; where compared with another copy, unresolved V genes account for less than half of the shortfall, and the remainder is unexplained. The V and J calls and clone size come from that table; D and trimming were worked out from the DNA. This sample gives 1.4 million or so clones in total; around 98.5% of them show up just once. The ten largest make up about 0.4% of the sample.

CDR1 and CDR2, looked up from the germline V gene, are KGHSH and LQKENI. The CDR3 runs 16 residues from the cysteine to the phenylalanine. Solely the CDR3 DNA is kept, with 48 bases framed from the first base. V is trimmed back by 4 bases and J by 5 bases, and the junction contains 9 bases that no gene match accounts for. The chain joins TRBV18 to TRBJ2-1; TRBD1 fits 9 bases in the junction. The receptor comes from a young man in good health. Sequencing input: naive CD4+ T cells sorted from blood. The cell subset or site label, read with the paper, signifies: CD45RA+ positively selected. The CDR3 sequence is CASSHRDRVVHNEQFF. The sequenced DNA is TGTGCCAGCTCACACCGGGACAGGGTCGTCCACAATGAGCAGTTCTTC.